The 30 T cell receptor beta chains below were found in one sample sequenced in a study of blood T cell repertoires in COVID-19. Repertoires were generated with immunoSEQ multiplex PCR, while TCRdb's copy carries only in-frame clones and drops some. The sample shows 200,000 or so clones, approximately 81% of them seen only once. The specimen was peripheral blood. All receptors derive from a man aged 45 to 65 who had recovered from COVID-19.

The rearrangement links TRBV6-5 to TRBJ2-1; 7 bases fit TRBD1. The length of the CDR3 is 16 residues. Trimming at V came to 2 bases and at J to 7 bases, leaving 11 bases not matched to a gene. Germline lookup yields CDR1 MNHEY and CDR2 SVGAGI. As DNA, the CDR3 is TGTGCCAGCAGTTACGCTACAGGGGATGGGGGAAATGAGCAGTTCTTC. It translates to CASSYATGDGGNEQFF.

This clone occurred a few times. V gene TRBV4-1 combines with J gene TRBJ1-4; a weak D match, TRBD1 (5 bases). The CDR3 spans 16 residues. The V end was cut by 0 bases, the J end by 4 bases, with 12 bases between. Germline V gives CDR1 MGHRA, CDR2 YSYEKL. CDR3 sequence (DNA): TGCGCCAGCAGCCAAGATCGGGGGGGGATTAATGAAAAACTGTTTTTT. This translates into CASSQDRGGINEKLFF.

The J gene is TRBJ2-5, the V gene TRBV5-4; a possible D gene is TRBD2 (5 bases). This CDR3 comprises 16 residues. Germline V gene lookup returns CDR1 SGHNT and CDR2 YYREEE (reference sequence). V dropped 0 bases and J dropped 2 bases, with 14 bases sitting between them. DNA of the CDR3: TGTGCCAGCAGCTTGGGGCCCGGGAAGGGTCAAGAGACCCAGTACTTC. Its protein is CASSLGPGKGQETQYF.

The chain links TRBV27 to TRBJ2-7; possible D gene TRBD1, 6 bases. V was pared by 6 bases and J by 0 bases, with 12 bases between. Germline V gives CDR1 MNHEY, CDR2 SMNVEV (reference sequence). This CDR3 spans 14 amino acids. CDR3 coding DNA: TGTGCCAGCAGACTCCGGGACAACTCCTACGAGCAGTACTTC. Translation: CASRLRDNSYEQYF.

This clone was found once. This chain joins TRBV19 and TRBJ2-7; 9 bases agree with TRBD1. There are 14 residues in the CDR3. The V gene end was trimmed by 5 bases and the J gene end by 3 bases; junction bases not matched to a gene: 5. Looked up from germline, CDR1 is LNHDA and CDR2 is SQIVND (reference sequence). The CDR3 spells CASSEQGADYEQYF. For the CDR3, the DNA is TGTGCCAGTAGTGAACAGGGGGCGGACTACGAGCAGTACTTC. The complete variable domain, with remaining parts taken from reference TRBV19 and TRBJ2-7, reads DGGITQSPKYLFRKEGQNVTLSCEQNLNHDAMYWYRQDPGQGLRLIYYSQIVNDFQKGDIAEGYSVSREKKESFPLTVTSAQKNPTAFYLCASSEQGADYEQYFGPGTRLTVT.

The rearrangement joins TRBV28 to TRBJ2-1; D perhaps matches TRBD2 (6 bases). The V and J ends lost 6 bases and 15 bases respectively, with 18 bases between them. The CDR3 spans 12 residues. CDR1 is MDHEN, CDR2 SYDVKM, per germline. CDR3: CASSPRGILPFF. As DNA, the CDR3 is TGTGCCAGCAGCCCTCGGGGGATACTGCCGTTCTTC.

The rearrangement links TRBV9 to TRBJ1-3; D perhaps matches TRBD1 (6 bases). The germline V and J ends were trimmed by 0 bases and 10 bases, with 14 bases remaining between them. Germline values: CDR1 SGDLS, CDR2 YYNGEE. The CDR3 consists of 14 residues. The CDR3 reads CASSVGGGGRTIYF. The CDR3 bases are TGTGCCAGCAGCGTAGGTGGGGGGGGCCGGACCATATATTTT. The complete variable domain, with remaining parts taken from reference TRBV9 and TRBJ1-3, reads DSGVTQTPKHLITATGQRVTLRCSPRSGDLSVYWYQQSLDQGLQFLIQYYNGEERAKGNILERFSAQQFPDLHSELNLSSLELGDSALYFCASSVGGGGRTIYFGEGSWLTVV.

A single count supports this clone. This chain links TRBV27 with TRBJ2-1; 12 nucleotides line up with TRBD2. The CDR3 has 15 amino acids. Germline V gives CDR1 MNHEY, CDR2 SMNVEV (reference sequence). The J segment lost 9 bases and the V segment lost 5 bases, leaving 8 bases of the junction unmatched. Written as DNA, the CDR3 is TGTGCCAGCAGTCGAACTAGCGGGGGGAGTGGTGAGCAGTTCTTC. This encodes CASSRTSGGSGEQFF.

This clone has a count of ten or more. The chain carries TRBV12-3 or TRBV12-4 and TRBJ2-5, with unresolved D. V was shortened by 3 bases and J by 4 bases, with 3 bases between the two germline ends. The CDR3 has 11 residues. In DNA form, the CDR3 reads TGTGCCAGCAGTTTCGGAGAGACCCAGTACTTC. Residues: CASSFGETQYF.

The chain couples TRBV6-5 to TRBJ1-2, with D perhaps matching TRBD1 (6 bases). Germline CDR1 reads MNHEY; CDR2 reads SVGAGI. CDR3 size: 15 residues. The V gene lost 5 bases and the J gene lost 3 bases, with 16 bases spanning the gap. CDR3 in amino acids: CASSITVQGYYGYTF. Written as DNA, the CDR3 is TGTGCCAGCAGTATCACGGTACAGGGTTACTATGGCTACACCTTC.

This chain links TRBV10-2 with TRBJ2-1, with 14 bases aligning to TRBD2. This CDR3 contains 16 residues. With V trimmed by 5 bases and J by 8 bases, 8 bases remained unmatched. Germline V gene lookup returns CDR1 WSHSY and CDR2 SAAADI. The CDR3 nucleotides read TGCGCCAGCAGTCCTGGGACTAGCGGGAGAGGAGATGAGCAGTTCTTC. It codes for CASSPGTSGRGDEQFF.

The chain recombines TRBV5-4 with TRBJ1-1; TRBD1 might be the D (5 bases). The CDR3 is made up of 15 amino acids. Trimming stripped 4 bases from V and 2 bases from J, with 15 bases between. From germline, CDR1 is SGHNT and CDR2 YYREEE (reference sequence). The CDR3 spells CASSLGQGHNTEAFF. The CDR3 DNA follows: TGTGCCAGCAGCCTCGGCCAGGGCCACAACACTGAAGCTTTCTTT.

The gene calls are TRBV10-3 and TRBJ2-7; TRBD1 matches at 7 bases. Germline V CDR1 and CDR2: ENHRY, SYGVKD. Trimming took 4 bases from V and 6 from J; bases not matched to a gene: 9. This CDR3 comprises 14 residues. The CDR3 region is CAISGTGPNGEQYF. The DNA for the CDR3 is TGTGCCATCAGTGGGACAGGCCCTAACGGCGAGCAGTACTTC.

This chain joins TRBV30 and TRBJ2-2, with a tentative D call TRBD1 (6 bases). Germline V gives CDR1 GTSNPN, CDR2 SVGIG (reference sequence). The length of the CDR3 is 14 residues. Trimming took 0 bases from V and 5 from J, leaving 10 bases between them. DNA for the CDR3: TGTGCCTGGAGTGTACAGGGATGGACCGGGGAGCTGTTTTTT. Its translation is CAWSVQGWTGELFF.

This clone was seen a handful of times. The rearrangement joins TRBV7-2 to TRBJ2-1; 13 bases fit TRBD2. Germline V CDR1 and CDR2: SGHTA, FQGNSA. The trim removed 5 bases at V and 13 bases at J, leaving 8 bases unmatched. The CDR3 loop spans 14 amino acids. The CDR3 protein is CASSTSGTSGTQFF. CDR3 DNA: TGTGCCAGCAGCACCTCCGGGACTAGCGGGACTCAGTTCTTC. Full variable domain (outside the CDR3, taken from reference TRBV7-2 and TRBJ2-1): GAGVSQSPSNKVTEKGKDVELRCDPISGHTALYWYRQSLGQGLEFLIYFQGNSAPDKSGLPSDRFSAERTGGSVSTLTIQRTQQEDSAVYLCASSTSGTSGTQFFGPGTRLTVL.

The chain is built from TRBV9 and TRBJ2-7, with 11 positions matching TRBD1. CDR1 and CDR2 (germline): SGDLS, YYNGEE. The CDR3 is made up of 14 amino acids. Trimming cost V 4 bases and J 5 bases; bases outside gene matches: 5. The CDR3 nucleotides read TGTGCCAGCAGCTCCTGGACAGGGGGCGACGAGCAGTACTTC. Translating it yields CASSSWTGGDEQYF.

The rearrangement links TRBV6-5 to TRBJ2-7; D not resolved. The V gene lost 9 bases and the J gene lost 2 bases, with 11 bases spanning the gap. This CDR3 comprises 12 residues. Looked up from germline, CDR1 is MNHEY and CDR2 is SVGAGI. The CDR3 nucleotides are TGTGCCAGTTCGTCCTTAACCTACGAGCAGTACTTC. Encoded protein: CASSSLTYEQYF.

The rearrangement links TRBV24-1 to TRBJ2-7; 8 nucleotides agree with TRBD2. CDR3 length: 16 amino acids. CDR1 is KGHDR and CDR2 is SFDVKD in the germline V gene. After removal of 3 bases from V and 2 bases from J, the junction contained 8 bases not matched to a gene. CDR3 sequence: CATSDPRGGHPYEQYF. The CDR3 DNA reads as TGTGCCACCAGTGATCCCCGGGGGGGCCATCCCTACGAGCAGTACTTC.

The chain is built from TRBV6-5 and TRBJ1-2, with a tentative D call TRBD1 (6 bases). The ends were cut back, 6 bases at V and 8 bases at J, with 16 bases in the middle. Germline values: CDR1 MNHEY, CDR2 SVGAGI. There are 13 residues in the CDR3. The CDR3, as DNA: TGTGCCAGCAGCTATGGACAGAGACTCGGCTACACCTTC. Its protein product is CASSYGQRLGYTF.

The chain joins TRBV7-9 to TRBJ2-6, with unresolved D. Germline V gene lookup returns CDR1 SEHNR and CDR2 FQNEAQ (reference sequence). V shed 7 bases and J shed 0 bases, with 10 bases lying between them. The CDR3 spans 15 residues. CDR3 in DNA: TGTGCCAGCACCTTGCGGAACTCTGGGGCCAACGTCCTGACTTTC. It is translated as CASTLRNSGANVLTF.

This chain links TRBV19 with TRBJ2-5, with D possibly TRBD2 on 5 matching bases. The CDR3 totals 15 residues. CDR1 is LNHDA, CDR2 SQIVND, per germline (reference sequence). V was shortened by 1 base and J by 7 bases, with 16 bases between the two germline ends. The CDR3 reads CASSIGPSGPGTQYF. As DNA, the CDR3 is TGTGCCAGTAGTATAGGTCCCAGCGGTCCGGGGACCCAGTACTTC.

This clone has more than one count but fewer than ten. The gene calls are TRBV5-8 and TRBJ1-5; no definite D call. Germline CDR1 reads SGHTS; CDR2 reads YDEGEE. CDR3 length equals 16 residues. Trimming removed 4 bases at V and 0 bases at J, with 14 bases between. The CDR3 sequence: CASSSDDGTSNQPQHF. In DNA form, the CDR3 reads TGTGCCAGCAGCAGCGACGACGGAACTAGCAATCAGCCCCAGCATTTT.

V usage is TRBV5-4 and J usage is TRBJ2-1; 7 bases fit TRBD2. CDR1 and CDR2 from the germline V gene are SGHNT and YYREEE (reference sequence). This CDR3 spans 17 amino acids. V lost 0 bases to trimming and J lost 3 bases; unmatched junction nucleotides: 9. CDR3 DNA sequence: TGTGCCAGCAGCTTGGCTCCGGGGCCTAGCGGCTACAATGAGCAGTTCTTC. Its protein product is CASSLAPGPSGYNEQFF.

This clone appeared once. The V and J genes are TRBV11-3 and TRBJ2-5; the match to TRBD1 covers 9 bases. CDR3 length: 18 residues. Germline loops: CDR1 SGHNT, CDR2 YENEEA. With 5 bases clipped from V and 5 bases from J, the junction kept 18 bases outside the gene matches. The DNA of the CDR3 is TGTGCCAGCAGCCCAAAAGATACCGGGACAGGGTTCCTCGAGACCCAGTACTTC. This encodes CASSPKDTGTGFLETQYF.

The genes are TRBV28 and TRBJ1-3; weak D call: TRBD1 (6 bases). The CDR3 runs 15 residues. Trimming pared 8 bases from V and 4 bases from J, leaving 18 bases between. Germline assignment: CDR1 MDHEN and CDR2 SYDVKM. CDR3 region: CASGSGGSEGNTIYF. Written as DNA, the CDR3 is TGTGCCAGCGGGTCGGGGGGCTCGGAGGGAAACACCATATATTTT.

The V and J genes are TRBV30 and TRBJ2-1, with 8 bases matching TRBD2. With V trimmed by 7 bases and J by 11 bases, 19 bases remained unmatched. CDR3 length: 15 residues. The V gene's germline CDR1 is GTSNPN and CDR2 SVGIG (reference sequence). Here the CDR3 reads CALNSGISPYDQQFF. The CDR3 coding sequence is TGTGCCTTAAATAGCGGGATATCCCCCTACGATCAGCAGTTCTTC.

This chain uses TRBV7-9 with TRBJ1-2, with no clear D. V was clipped by 2 bases and J by 4 bases, with 11 bases between them. Per the germline V gene, CDR1 is SEHNR and CDR2 is FQNEAQ (reference sequence). The CDR3 covers 14 residues. In DNA form, the CDR3 reads TGTGCCAGCAGCTTAAAGGCTGCAGGCTATGGCTACACCTTC. This translates into CASSLKAAGYGYTF.

J is TRBJ1-1 and V is TRBV7-9; D remains ambiguous. The CDR3 is made up of 14 amino acids. CDR1 is SEHNR and CDR2 is FQNEAQ in the germline V gene (reference sequence). The ends were cut back, 2 bases at V and 0 bases at J, with 7 bases in the middle. As DNA, the CDR3 is TGTGCCAGCAGCTTAACGGGAGTGAACACTGAAGCTTTCTTT. Translating it yields CASSLTGVNTEAFF.

The chain carries TRBV18 and TRBJ2-4; 7 bases fit TRBD2. Germline V gives CDR1 KGHSH, CDR2 LQKENI. CDR3 length: 15 residues. V shed 0 bases, J shed 6 bases, and the junction held 5 bases outside the gene matches. CDR3 region: CASSPPRAGPNIQYF. CDR3 nucleotide sequence: TGTGCCAGCTCACCACCGAGAGCGGGACCAAACATTCAGTACTTC.

This chain joins TRBV27 and TRBJ1-4; no clear D. CDR3 length: 14 amino acids. Germline CDR1 reads MNHEY; CDR2 reads SMNVEV (reference sequence). V lost 5 bases and J lost 8, with 15 bases in between. The CDR3 DNA reads TGTGCCAGCAGTCCCGCCGCGGGGAACGAAAAACTGTTTTTT. It translates to CASSPAAGNEKLFF.